The 13 T cell receptor beta chains presented below share a single source sample, sequenced in a study of blood T cell repertoires in COVID-19. The protocol was immunoSEQ multiplex PCR, while the TCRdb copy is restricted to in-frame clones and leaves out a portion. The sample contains fewer than 300,000 clones, around 90% of which appear only once. The sample comprised PBMCs or T cells enriched from blood (not recorded which). Source of these receptors: a woman aged 40 to 50 with acute COVID-19.

This chain links TRBV24-1 with TRBJ2-2; a possible D gene is TRBD1 (5 bases). Trimming removed 7 bases from V and 0 bases from J, with 17 bases in between. Per the germline V gene, CDR1 is KGHDR and CDR2 is SFDVKD. This CDR3 has 17 amino acids. The CDR3 bases are TGTGCCACCAGGTCCCCTCAGACAGCCACGAACACCGGGGAGCTGTTTTTT. This translates into CATRSPQTATNTGELFF.

This chain links TRBV27 with TRBJ2-1, with D hard to call. In germline, CDR1 is MNHEY, CDR2 SMNVEV (reference sequence). The CDR3 length is 12 residues. The ends were cut back, 8 bases at V and 8 bases at J, with 13 bases in the middle. CDR3: CASATWSDEQFF. CDR3 DNA: TGTGCCAGCGCTACCTGGTCGGATGAGCAGTTCTTC.

The CDR3 DNA reads as TGCGCCAGCAGCCACGACGGGACTACAGCGGATACGCAGTATTTT. It specifies CASSHDGTTADTQYF. The chain employs TRBV4-3 and TRBJ2-3; 7 positions match TRBD2. With 3 bases clipped from V and 6 bases from J, the junction kept 9 bases outside the gene matches. The germline gives CDR1 LGHNA, CDR2 YSLEER. This CDR3 is built from 15 residues.

The chain is built from TRBV6-1 and TRBJ1-2; D is undetermined. V dropped 2 bases and J dropped 5 bases, with 6 bases sitting between them. CDR1 MNHNS and CDR2 SASEGT come from the germline V gene. This CDR3 comprises 12 residues. The CDR3 region has the DNA TGTGCCAGCAGTGAAACCCAGTATGGCTACACCTTC. It codes for CASSETQYGYTF.

The V gene is TRBV7-9, the J gene TRBJ2-5, with 7 bases identical to TRBD1. The CDR3 loop spans 14 amino acids. From germline, CDR1 is SEHNR and CDR2 FQNEAQ (reference sequence). Trimming took 6 bases from V and 5 from J; bases not matched to a gene: 9. The CDR3 is CASSFRQGVETQYF. In DNA, the CDR3 is TGTGCCAGCAGTTTTAGACAGGGTGTTGAGACCCAGTACTTC.

The J gene is TRBJ1-6, the V gene TRBV28, with 7 bases lining up with TRBD1. Germline values: CDR1 MDHEN, CDR2 SYDVKM. J lost 9 bases, V lost 4 bases, and 9 bases had no gene match. The CDR3 totals 15 residues. The CDR3 loop is CASSSPGQTVSPLHF. The CDR3 DNA reads TGTGCCAGCAGTTCTCCGGGACAGACAGTTTCACCCCTCCACTTT.

As concerns this clone: A read error may produce the germline difference seen at one junction end. This sample includes further DNA sequences coding for the same CDR3. The V call is TRBV19, the J call TRBJ2-7, with 7 bases matching TRBD2. CDR1 and CDR2 (germline): LNHDA, SQIVND (reference sequence). CDR3 size: 14 residues. The CDR3 region is CASSRLADDYEQYF. In nucleotides, the CDR3 is TGTGCCAGTAGTAGACTAGCAGATGACTACGAGCAGTACTTT. Drawing the rest from reference TRBV19 and TRBJ2-7, the complete variable domain is DGGITQSPKYLFRKEGQNVTLSCEQNLNHDAMYWYRQDPGQGLRLIYYSQIVNDFQKGDIAEGYSVSREKKESFPLTVTSAQKNPTAFYLCASSRLADDYEQYFGPGTRLTVT.

The rearrangement links TRBV5-1 to TRBJ1-3; 7 bases fit TRBD1. Per the germline V gene, CDR1 is SGHRS and CDR2 is YFSETQ. CDR3 length equals 16 residues. V gave up 4 bases and J gave up 0 bases; unmatched junction bases: 7. CDR3 sequence reads: CASSRGDSRSGNTIYF. In DNA form, the CDR3 reads TGCGCCAGCAGCAGAGGGGACAGTCGCTCTGGAAACACCATATATTTT.

CDR3 DNA: TGTGCCAGCTCACCACTGGACAGGGGAATACCATCGGAGCTGTTTTTT. Amino acid sequence: CASSPLDRGIPSELFF. The chain carries TRBV18 and TRBJ2-2, with 9 bases identical to TRBD1. The junction had 10 bases not matched to a gene; V was cut back by 1 base and J by 10 bases. The CDR3 extends over 16 amino acids. Germline V gives CDR1 KGHSH, CDR2 LQKENI.

V usage is TRBV5-6 and J usage is TRBJ1-5; no clear D. The germline gives CDR1 SGHDT, CDR2 YYEEEE. The V end was cut by 3 bases, the J end by 3 bases, with 10 bases between. The CDR3 is 14 residues long. Here the CDR3 reads CASSYRGFNQPQHF. The CDR3 DNA follows: TGTGCCAGCAGCTATCGGGGATTCAATCAGCCCCAGCATTTT.

This chain connects TRBV7-9 to TRBJ2-3, with a tentative D call TRBD2 (7 bases). V was cut by 5 bases and J by 6 bases, with 15 bases left in between. Looked up from germline, CDR1 is SEHNR and CDR2 is FQNEAQ (reference sequence). This CDR3 has 14 residues. CDR3 sequence: CASSLDGGLDTQYF. CDR3 DNA: TGTGCCAGCAGCCTAGACGGGGGGCTGGATACGCAGTATTTT.

The rearrangement joins TRBV3-1 (or the pseudogene TRBV3-2) to TRBJ2-1; 7 nucleotides align to TRBD2. The ends lost 0 bases at V and 7 bases at J; junction bases unmatched: 9. The CDR3 runs 16 residues. Germline assignment: CDR1 LGHDT and CDR2 YNNKEL (reference sequence). For the CDR3, the DNA is TGTGCCAGCAGCCAAGATGTGGCGGGGGTGAGGAATGAGCAGTTCTTC. Protein product: CASSQDVAGVRNEQFF.

The rearrangement links TRBV28 to TRBJ2-6; 8 positions agree with TRBD2. CDR3 length: 16 residues. V shed 4 bases and J 4 bases; nucleotides not matched to a gene: 6. The germline V gene has CDR1 MDHEN and CDR2 SYDVKM. The chain's CDR3 is CASSSGGAGGANVLTF. DNA for the CDR3: TGTGCCAGCAGTTCCGGGGGGGCAGGAGGGGCCAACGTCCTGACTTTC.